This TCR beta chain was obtained from a study of blood T cell repertoires in COVID-19. About the study: Samples of COVID-19 (acute and convalescent) were obtained from the United States, Italy and Spain. Nucleic acid was either cDNA or gDNA, and it came from T cells, B-cell-depleted T cells, or PBMCs.

This CDR3 spans 17 amino acids. The V gene's germline CDR1 is SGHDT and CDR2 YYEEEE. V was shortened by 5 bases and J by 2 bases, with 21 bases between the two germline ends. This clone appeared once. As processed by the authors: Amplification with reference gene primers provided the estimates of nucleated cell counts. Measured with immunoSEQ multiplex PCR; TCRdb has only the in-frame clones, and not every one. V, J and clone size were drawn from that table, and D and trimming were deduced from the DNA. The sample has about 440,000 clones, roughly 91% seen once. This clonotype originated in a woman younger than 45 with acute or convalescent COVID-19. The gene calls are TRBV5-6 and TRBJ2-3; tentative D call: TRBD2 (5 bases). Sequencing input: peripheral blood. The CDR3 DNA reads as TGTGCCAGCAGTTCCAACTACCTCCAGCGGCACACAGATACGCAGTATTTT. Amino acid sequence: CASSSNYLQRHTDTQYF.